The 22 T cell receptor beta chains in this list originate from one sample, sequenced in a study of T cell clones after liver transplantation (dated by TCRdb to the late 2010s). The method was the immunoSEQ multiplex PCR assay. TCRdb limited this immuneACCESS table to in-frame rearrangements with V and J called. A share of clones is missing; checked studies link under half to unresolved V genes, and the rest is unexplained. The sample includes 45,000 to 60,000 clones, with 86% observed a single time. Around 14% of the sample comes from the top ten. The sequenced sample was CD8+ T cells from blood, obtained 12 months after liver transplant. Source of these receptors: a human patient who received a liver transplant. Where a transplant has occurred, the graft donor may have supplied some of the T cells.

This chain uses TRBV27 with TRBJ2-1; no definite D call. V was trimmed by 5 bases and J by 3 bases, leaving 5 bases between them. The CDR3 runs to 12 residues. Germline V gives CDR1 MNHEY, CDR2 SMNVEV (reference sequence). CDR3 loop: CASSPDYNEQFF. The CDR3 DNA reads as TGTGCCAGCAGTCCGGACTACAATGAGCAGTTCTTC.

This chain links TRBV9 with TRBJ1-2; TRBD1 matches 8 bases. The CDR3 contains 16 residues. After removal of 3 bases from V and 6 bases from J, the junction contained 13 bases not matched to a gene. Looked up from germline, CDR1 is SGDLS and CDR2 is YYNGEE. CDR3 sequence reads: CASSAGDRIIENGYTF. The CDR3 DNA is TGTGCCAGCAGCGCCGGGGACAGGATTATTGAGAATGGCTACACCTTC.

V is TRBV11-2 and J is TRBJ1-4; D is unclear. The V end lost 5 bases, the J end lost 8 bases, and 18 bases lay between the germline ends. The length of the CDR3 is 15 residues. Germline V lookup: CDR1 SGHAT, CDR2 FQNNGV. The CDR3 DNA sequence: TGTGCCAGCAGCGCCCACCCGGGGTTGAGCGAAAAACTGTTTTTT. Amino acids: CASSAHPGLSEKLFF.

The rearrangement uses TRBV9 and TRBJ2-7; TRBD1 aligns across 7 bases. CDR1 and CDR2 from the germline V gene are SGDLS and YYNGEE. The CDR3 has 15 amino acids. J lost 0 bases, V lost 0 bases, and 3 bases had no gene match. Written as DNA, the CDR3 is TGTGCCAGCAGCGTAGGAGGGGGCTACTCCTACGAGCAGTACTTC. The encoded protein is CASSVGGGYSYEQYF.

This chain joins TRBV5-1 and TRBJ2-7; possibly TRBD1 for D (6 bases). Deletions cut 4 bases from V and 2 bases from J, with 16 bases between. Germline V lookup: CDR1 SGHRS, CDR2 YFSETQ. The CDR3 covers 15 residues. The DNA of the CDR3 is TGCGCCAGCAGCCCGGGCGCAGGGGCCCCCTACGAGCAGTACTTC. It yields the protein CASSPGAGAPYEQYF.

This sequence joins TRBV28 and TRBJ2-7; the D is unclear. CDR1 is MDHEN, CDR2 SYDVKM, per germline. The CDR3 is made up of 14 amino acids. V was cut by 7 bases and J by 5 bases, with 18 bases left in between. CDR3 DNA sequence: TGTGCCAGCACTTTCCAAAGGGAAACCCACGAGCAGTACTTC. Encoded protein: CASTFQRETHEQYF. Full variable domain (outside the CDR3, taken from reference TRBV28 and TRBJ2-7): DVKVTQSSRYLVKRTGEKVFLECVQDMDHENMFWYRQDPGLGLRLIYFSYDVKMKEKGDIPEGYSVSREKKERFSLILESASTNQTSMYLCASTFQRETHEQYFGPGTRLTVT.

This chain joins TRBV6-5 and TRBJ1-2; 7 bases agree with TRBD1. The junction had 8 bases not matched to a gene; V was cut back by 6 bases and J by 4 bases. The CDR3 has 14 residues. Germline V gene data show CDR1 as MNHEY and CDR2 as SVGAGI. The CDR3: CASSPTGSSYGYTF. The CDR3 nucleotides are TGTGCCAGCAGCCCGACAGGGTCTTCCTATGGCTACACCTTC.

The chain has TRBV19 and TRBJ2-7; D may match TRBD1 or TRBD2 (5 bases each). The CDR3 contains 15 residues. V dropped 3 bases and J dropped 2 bases, with 14 bases sitting between them. The germline CDR1 and CDR2 sequences are LNHDA and SQIVND (reference sequence). The CDR3 region is CASSIGTPPPYEQYF. CDR3 bases: TGTGCCAGTAGTATTGGGACCCCACCCCCCTACGAGCAGTACTTC.

The chain joins TRBV19 to TRBJ2-1, with TRBD2 matching 11 bases. This CDR3 contains 14 residues. Germline V gives CDR1 LNHDA, CDR2 SQIVND (reference sequence). The V and J ends lost 6 bases and 3 bases, in that order; junction bases with no gene match: 1. The CDR3 reads CASRTSGIYNEQFF. The CDR3 bases are TGTGCCAGTAGGACTAGCGGGATCTACAATGAGCAGTTCTTC.

V gene TRBV19 combines with J gene TRBJ2-3, with 10 bases that match TRBD2. Losses at the gene ends were 5 bases for V and 4 bases for J; bases not matched to a gene: 6. CDR3 size: 15 residues. Germline CDR1 reads LNHDA; CDR2 reads SQIVND (reference sequence). The CDR3 nucleotides are TGTGCCAGTAGTCTGGGACTAGCGTTAGCAGATACGCAGTATTTT. Amino acids: CASSLGLALADTQYF.

The V gene is TRBV30, the J gene TRBJ1-5; TRBD1 agrees at 7 bases. The CDR3 consists of 13 residues. V gave up 5 bases and J gave up 4 bases; unmatched junction bases: 5. Germline assignment: CDR1 GTSNPN and CDR2 SVGIG (reference sequence). The CDR3 DNA is TGTGCCTGGGGGGACAGCCCTAATCAGCCCCAGCATTTT. Translation gives CAWGDSPNQPQHF.

This rearrangement joins TRBV7-9 to TRBJ2-1; tentatively, D is TRBD2 (7 bases). The CDR3 is made up of 13 amino acids. Germline CDR1 reads SEHNR; CDR2 reads FQNEAQ (reference sequence). Trimming cost V 11 bases and J 0 bases, with 11 bases left between them. The CDR3: CAGRGSSYNEQFF. The DNA of the CDR3 is TGTGCCGGGAGGGGGAGCTCCTACAATGAGCAGTTCTTC.

The chain employs TRBV5-1 and TRBJ1-3, with D hard to call. CDR1 SGHRS and CDR2 YFSETQ come from the germline V gene. This CDR3 region has 16 residues. The V end was cut by 1 base, the J end by 2 bases, with 13 bases between. The CDR3 DNA follows: TGCGCCAGCAGCTTGACCACATCGACCGCTGGAAACACCATATATTTT. Translated: CASSLTTSTAGNTIYF.

This clone appeared a single time. The chain recombines TRBV28 with TRBJ1-1; 9 bases are shared with TRBD1. J gave up 5 bases and V 6 bases, and 7 bases lay outside the gene matches. Germline-derived CDR1 and CDR2 are MDHEN and SYDVKM. The length of the CDR3 is 14 residues. CDR3 loop: CASSYRGRGTEAFF. The DNA for the CDR3 is TGTGCCAGCAGCTACAGGGGGCGGGGGACTGAAGCTTTCTTT.

This clone was seen only a few times. The rearrangement joins TRBV28 to TRBJ2-7, with D perhaps matching TRBD2 (5 bases). Trimming removed 3 bases at V and 5 bases at J, with 11 bases between. The CDR3 contains 13 residues. In germline, CDR1 is MDHEN, CDR2 SYDVKM. The CDR3 DNA reads TGTGCCAGCAGTTTCCGGGGTACCCACGAGCAGTACTTC. It encodes CASSFRGTHEQYF.

The V gene is TRBV7-9, the J gene TRBJ1-2; a weak D match, TRBD1 (6 bases). Looked up from germline, CDR1 is SEHNR and CDR2 is FQNEAQ (reference sequence). This CDR3 has 16 residues. Between the trimmed V and J ends, which lost 1 base and 3 bases, there was a span of 15 bases. DNA for the CDR3: TGTGCCAGCAGCTTAGTGGGGGGGCGAGTTGACTATGGCTACACCTTC. Translation gives CASSLVGGRVDYGYTF.

The chain carries TRBV10-3 and TRBJ2-7, with D maybe TRBD1 (5 bases). Trimming took 5 bases from V and 2 from J, leaving 13 bases between them. CDR1 and CDR2 from the germline V gene are ENHRY and SYGVKD. The CDR3 sequence is 14 residues long. CDR3 in amino acids: CAISLGPRAYEQYF. In DNA form, the CDR3 reads TGTGCCATCAGTCTTGGACCCAGGGCCTACGAGCAGTACTTC.

The rearrangement joins TRBV7-8 to TRBJ2-1; D is unresolved. Germline assignment: CDR1 SGHVS and CDR2 FQNEAQ. CDR3 size: 14 residues. The V end was cut by 5 bases, the J end by 4 bases, with 12 bases between. Here the CDR3 reads CASSLQVSYNEQFF. As DNA, the CDR3 is TGTGCCAGCAGCCTCCAGGTGAGTTACAATGAGCAGTTCTTC.

The chain has TRBV6-6 and TRBJ1-1; no definite D call. CDR3 length equals 14 residues. CDR1 and CDR2 (germline): MNHNY, SVGAGI (reference sequence). V gave up 0 bases and J gave up 2 bases, with 7 bases separating them. CDR3 sequence (DNA): TGTGCCAGCAGTTACTCACCGGGTAACACTGAAGCTTTCTTT. This codes for CASSYSPGNTEAFF.

The chain is built from TRBV7-9 and TRBJ2-2; no firm D call. Trimming took 0 bases from V and 4 from J, leaving 12 bases between them. The CDR3 covers 16 residues. In germline, CDR1 is SEHNR, CDR2 FQNEAQ (reference sequence). The CDR3 nucleotides read TGTGCCAGCAGCTTAGCGGAACTCTTTCCCACCGGGGAGCTGTTTTTT. This encodes CASSLAELFPTGELFF.

The rearrangement joins TRBV4-2 to TRBJ1-5; D is unresolved. Trimming shortened V by 0 bases and J by 0 bases, and 6 bases separated the two germline ends. Germline CDR1 reads LGHNA; CDR2 reads YNFKEQ. The CDR3 extends over 15 amino acids. The CDR3 sequence: CASSQDHGSNQPQHF. The CDR3 DNA sequence: TGTGCCAGCAGCCAAGATCACGGTAGCAATCAGCCCCAGCATTTT.

This sequence joins TRBV11-2 and TRBJ2-7; 11 bases are a match to TRBD1. CDR3 length: 14 amino acids. Germline CDR1 SGHAT, CDR2 FQNNGV. V shed 6 bases and J 5 bases; nucleotides not matched to a gene: 6. The DNA for the CDR3 is TGTGCCAGCAGTCCCGGGACAGGGGGACACGAGCAGTACTTC. This sequence encodes CASSPGTGGHEQYF.